The 32 T cell receptor beta chains listed next were all sequenced from one sample in a study of T-cell reconstitution after alpha-beta-depleted transplantation in children. Preparation of the TCRbeta library was carried out with unique molecular identifiers. One entry per CDR3 protein, called by TCRdb with MiXCR from the PCR reads. The data contain about 610,000 distinct CDR3 sequences, about 10% of them seen just once; the ten biggest clones take up roughly 4%. The source material was PBMCs from the stem cell graft donor, sampled from the stem cell graft. All receptors come from a human donor who donated a stem cell graft to a child with acute myeloid leukemia.

Notes on this clonotype: This sequence may be a read error, since a much larger clone differs from it by one base. In this CDR3 the conserved last residue, phenylalanine or tryptophan, is missing, so a read error is likely. The CDR3 DNA sequence: TGTGCCAGCAGCCGAAATAGCAATCAGCCCCAGCATTGT. It translates to CASSRNSNQPQHC. The chain carries TRBV14 and TRBJ1-5; D gene ambiguous. The CDR3 is made up of 13 amino acids. V lost 4 bases and J lost 0, with 4 bases in between. The germline CDR1 and CDR2 sequences are SGHDN and FVKESK.

This clonotype was counted only a few times. The genes are TRBV6-2 or TRBV6-3 and TRBJ2-7; D perhaps matches TRBD2 (6 bases). Trimming stripped 0 bases from V and 5 bases from J, with 8 bases between. This CDR3 comprises 13 residues. Germline V CDR1 and CDR2: MNHEY, SVGEGT. Here the CDR3 DNA reads TGTGCCAGCAGTTACTCCCCGGGAGACGAGCAGTACTTC. Its translation is CASSYSPGDEQYF.

This clonotype was seen at least ten times. The V and J genes are TRBV2 and TRBJ2-2, with 7 bases identical to TRBD1. The CDR3 is 15 amino acids. Germline V lookup: CDR1 SNHLY, CDR2 FYNNEI. Trimming cost V 4 bases and J 7 bases; bases outside gene matches: 9. CDR3 region: CASSATGVKIGELFF. DNA of the CDR3: TGTGCCAGCAGTGCCACAGGGGTTAAGATCGGGGAGCTGTTTTTT.

This clonotype was seen at least ten times. The V gene is TRBV2, the J gene TRBJ2-5, with D uncertain. The CDR3 is 14 residues long. V was shortened by 2 bases and J by 2 bases, with 9 bases between the two germline ends. Germline lookup yields CDR1 SNHLY and CDR2 FYNNEI. The CDR3 here is CASSELQAQETQYF. The CDR3 DNA is TGTGCCAGCAGTGAACTGCAAGCTCAAGAGACCCAGTACTTC.

This clonotype has just a few counts. The CDR3 sequence: CSARDRGGFFMNTEAFF. The DNA of the CDR3 is TGCAGTGCTAGAGATCGAGGGGGCTTCTTCATGAACACTGAAGCTTTCTTT. The chain carries TRBV20-1 and TRBJ1-1, with 7 nucleotides matching TRBD1. The CDR3 runs 17 residues. Germline CDR1 reads DFQATT; CDR2 reads SNEGSKA (reference sequence). Trimming took 0 bases from V and 0 from J; bases not matched to a gene: 10.

A few counts support this clonotype. This chain connects TRBV5-1 to TRBJ2-1; D remains ambiguous. Germline CDR1 SGHRS, CDR2 YFSETQ. The V end lost 6 bases, the J end lost 4 bases, and 11 bases lay between the germline ends. The CDR3 covers 13 residues. CDR3 sequence reads: CASTNPNYNEQFF. As DNA, the CDR3 is TGCGCCAGCACCAACCCTAATTACAATGAGCAGTTCTTC.

Only a few counts were recorded for this clonotype. V usage is TRBV6-1 and J usage is TRBJ2-5; unclear D gene. Germline CDR1 is MNHNS and CDR2 is SASEGT. The CDR3 length is 13 residues. With 6 bases removed from V and 1 base from J, the gap between germline ends came to 9 bases. CDR3 in amino acids: CASSNPSQETQYF. Here the CDR3 DNA reads TGTGCCAGCAGCAATCCATCCCAAGAGACCCAGTACTTC.

This clonotype was seen many times. This chain joins TRBV5-6 and TRBJ1-5; D is unresolved. V was pared by 0 bases and J by 3 bases, with 16 bases between. The CDR3 runs 17 residues. Germline V CDR1 and CDR2: SGHDT, YYEEEE. CDR3 DNA: TGTGCCAGCAGCTTGGGGCAGGTGAGGTTAAACAATCAGCCCCAGCATTTT. Protein product: CASSLGQVRLNNQPQHF.

This clonotype has at least ten counts. The CDR3 bases are TGTGCCAGCCACCAGACCCCGGCCGGGAATGAAAAACTGTTTTTT. Translation: CASHQTPAGNEKLFF. V and J are TRBV7-2 and TRBJ1-4; D is undetermined. V lost 8 bases and J lost 5, with 18 bases in between. CDR1 is SGHTA and CDR2 is FQGNSA in the germline V gene. The CDR3 consists of 15 residues.

This clonotype was detected many times. The chain couples TRBV20-1 to TRBJ1-3; TRBD1 is a possible D gene (5 bases). This CDR3 has 13 amino acids. The V and J ends lost 3 bases and 5 bases respectively, with 11 bases between them. The V gene's germline CDR1 is DFQATT and CDR2 SNEGSKA (reference sequence). The CDR3 coding sequence is TGCAGTGCTAGGGACGGGACGAGAAACACCATATATTTT. This encodes CSARDGTRNTIYF.

This chain joins TRBV12-5 and TRBJ2-5; a weak D match, TRBD1 (6 bases). Germline V gene sequence: CDR1 LGHNT, CDR2 FRNRAP. The CDR3 has 13 residues. With 7 bases removed from V and 13 bases from J, the gap between germline ends came to 22 bases. CDR3 nucleotides: TGTGCTAGTGCCCTGAGCCGTGGGGACACAATGTACTTC. Translating it yields CASALSRGDTMYF.

The rearrangement uses TRBV14 and TRBJ2-5; D is possibly TRBD2 (6 bases). The CDR3 has 16 amino acids. Trimming removed 2 bases from V and 5 bases from J, with 18 bases in between. CDR1 is SGHDN, CDR2 FVKESK, per germline. The CDR3 bases are TGTGCCAGCAGCCAAAGGCGGCCAGGGAGGATGGAGACCCAGTACTTC. It codes for CASSQRRPGRMETQYF.

This clonotype was detected many times. The J gene is TRBJ2-3, the V gene TRBV5-5, with no clear D. Trimming stripped 6 bases from V and 4 bases from J, with 18 bases between. This CDR3 is 15 amino acids long. Germline V CDR1 and CDR2: SGHKS, YYEKEE (reference sequence). The CDR3 protein is CASTPGPVSPDTQYF. As DNA, the CDR3 is TGTGCCAGCACCCCGGGCCCGGTTTCTCCAGATACGCAGTATTTT.

This clonotype was seen a handful of times. The genes are TRBV5-1 and TRBJ2-7, with 7 bases identical to TRBD2. Looked up from germline, CDR1 is SGHRS and CDR2 is YFSETQ. CDR3 length: 14 residues. V lost 2 bases to trimming and J lost 4 bases; unmatched junction nucleotides: 6. The CDR3 is CASSLTAGVYEQYF. CDR3 nucleotides: TGCGCCAGCAGCTTAACGGCGGGAGTGTACGAGCAGTACTTC.

Many counts were recorded for this clonotype. The chain couples TRBV2 to TRBJ2-2; TRBD2 matches 7 bases. CDR1 and CDR2 from the germline V gene are SNHLY and FYNNEI. V lost 6 bases to trimming and J lost 2 bases; unmatched junction nucleotides: 18. The CDR3 covers 19 residues. The CDR3 spells CASSFGTTASHFNTGELFF. The CDR3 nucleotides read TGTGCCAGCAGCTTTGGGACTACAGCATCCCACTTCAACACCGGGGAGCTGTTTTTT.

This clonotype was found many times. V is TRBV20-1 and J is TRBJ2-3, with 7 bases that match TRBD2. The germline V gene has CDR1 DFQATT and CDR2 SNEGSKA (reference sequence). The length of the CDR3 is 17 residues. V trimming: 4 bases; J trimming: 2 bases; junction bases outside the gene matches: 15. CDR3 residues: CSATSNPRGEHTDTQYF. The CDR3 DNA reads TGCAGTGCTACGTCAAACCCCCGGGGGGAGCACACAGATACGCAGTATTTT.

This clonotype was observed a few times. One end of the junction is discordant with germline, which a read error may explain. The genes are TRBV7-2 and TRBJ2-1; 14 bases line up with TRBD2. Germline loops: CDR1 SGHTA, CDR2 FQGNSA. CDR3 size: 17 residues. The CDR3 DNA is TGTGCCAGCAGCTTAGCGGGGACTAGCGGGAGAAAAAATGAGCGGTTCTTC. It codes for CASSLAGTSGRKNERFF.

The sample holds a few counts of this clonotype. The CDR3 spells CASSTLRGGNTDTQYF. The CDR3 region has the DNA TGTGCCAGCAGCACCCTCCGGGGGGGCAACACAGATACGCAGTATTTT. The chain recombines TRBV7-2 with TRBJ2-3; 8 bases fit TRBD2. This CDR3 is built from 16 residues. Looked up from germline, CDR1 is SGHTA and CDR2 is FQGNSA. V trimming: 5 bases; J trimming: 2 bases; junction bases outside the gene matches: 9.

In this sample, this clonotype turned up many times. This chain connects TRBV20-1 to TRBJ2-7; 8 positions match TRBD1. The CDR3 has 12 residues. J was trimmed by 5 bases and V by 5 bases; bases with no gene match: 5. Germline CDR1 and CDR2: DFQATT and SNEGSKA (reference sequence). The CDR3: CSAGQTGDEQYF. CDR3 DNA sequence: TGCAGTGCTGGGCAGACAGGGGACGAGCAGTACTTC.

Only a few counts were recorded for this clonotype. The V gene is TRBV5-6, the J gene TRBJ2-1; D is ambiguous. This CDR3 comprises 15 residues. Between the trimmed V and J ends, which lost 5 bases and 2 bases, there was a span of 14 bases. Germline CDR1 reads SGHDT; CDR2 reads YYEEEE. In nucleotides, the CDR3 is TGTGCCAGCAGTATTGGTCCCCTAACCTACAATGAGCAGTTCTTC. This encodes CASSIGPLTYNEQFF. Combining the CDR3 with reference TRBV5-6 and TRBJ2-1 gives the whole variable domain DAGVTQSPTHLIKTRGQQVTLRCSPKSGHDTVSWYQQALGQGPQFIFQYYEEEERQRGNFPDRFSGHQFPNYSSELNVNALLLGDSALYLCASSIGPLTYNEQFFGPGTRLTVL.

This chain joins TRBV4-3 and TRBJ2-3; D perhaps matches TRBD2 (6 bases). CDR1 and CDR2 (germline): LGHNA, YSLEER. V dropped 3 bases and J dropped 0 bases, with 16 bases sitting between them. The CDR3 length is 17 residues. The CDR3 DNA reads as TGCGCCAGCAGCCAGGGCGGGTGGGGGACTAGCACAGATACGCAGTATTTT. As protein: CASSQGGWGTSTDTQYF.

The V and J genes are TRBV27 and TRBJ2-7, with 11 positions matching TRBD1. The V segment lost 2 bases and the J segment 5 bases; nucleotides outside the gene matches: 5. The CDR3 consists of 15 residues. The germline V gene has CDR1 MNHEY and CDR2 SMNVEV (reference sequence). CDR3 region: CASSLLGQGVHEQYF. DNA of the CDR3: TGTGCCAGCAGTTTACTGGGACAGGGGGTCCACGAGCAGTACTTC.

The genes are TRBV5-6 and TRBJ2-2; 10 bases agree with TRBD2. The CDR3 consists of 16 residues. Germline V gene sequence: CDR1 SGHDT, CDR2 YYEEEE. Trimming cost V 6 bases and J 6 bases; bases outside gene matches: 11. CDR3 amino acids: CASNIKAGGPAGELFF. In DNA, the CDR3 is TGTGCCAGCAACATAAAAGCGGGAGGGCCTGCCGGGGAGCTGTTTTTT.

This clonotype has more than one count but fewer than ten. The gene calls are TRBV29-1 and TRBJ1-2; D possibly corresponds to TRBD1 (6 bases). CDR3 length: 13 residues. Germline V lookup: CDR1 SQVTM, CDR2 ANQGSEA. CDR3 nucleotides: TGCAGGGTCGGGGCAGGGGAGCGAGGAGGCTACACCTTC. Encoded protein: CRVGAGERGGYTF.

The CDR3 is CATSDLTPGQGRETQYF. The CDR3 nucleotides read TGTGCCACCAGTGATCTGACTCCGGGACAGGGACGGGAGACCCAGTACTTC. The chain links TRBV24-1 to TRBJ2-5, with 9 bases aligning to TRBD1. The V gene's germline CDR1 is KGHDR and CDR2 SFDVKD. This CDR3 is 17 amino acids long. The V and J ends lost 3 bases and 5 bases, in that order; junction bases with no gene match: 12.

This clonotype was seen repeatedly, ten times or more. The rearrangement joins TRBV20-1 to TRBJ2-3; 8 nucleotides line up with TRBD2. This CDR3 has 16 residues. Germline CDR1 is DFQATT and CDR2 is SNEGSKA (reference sequence). J lost 2 bases, V lost 6 bases, and 13 bases had no gene match. The CDR3 nucleotides are TGCAGTGCCTTGGACACATCAGCGGGAGCCACAGATACGCAGTATTTT. This codes for CSALDTSAGATDTQYF.

This clonotype was counted at least ten times. The chain recombines TRBV20-1 with TRBJ2-1, with 9 bases matching TRBD2. Germline assignment: CDR1 DFQATT and CDR2 SNEGSKA (reference sequence). This CDR3 is built from 13 residues. The V segment lost 5 bases and the J segment 4 bases; nucleotides outside the gene matches: 3. CDR3 nucleotides: TGCAGTGCTGGACTAGCGCCATACAATGAGCAGTTCTTC. Residues: CSAGLAPYNEQFF.

V is TRBV28 and J is TRBJ1-6; D gene ambiguous. V was cut by 8 bases and J by 0 bases, with 2 bases left in between. Germline V gene sequence: CDR1 MDHEN, CDR2 SYDVKM. The CDR3 covers 12 residues. The DNA of the CDR3 is TGTGCCAGCTACTCCTATAATTCACCCCTCCACTTT. It specifies CASYSYNSPLHF. The full variable domain, completed using reference TRBV28 and TRBJ1-6, is DVKVTQSSRYLVKRTGEKVFLECVQDMDHENMFWYRQDPGLGLRLIYFSYDVKMKEKGDIPEGYSVSREKKERFSLILESASTNQTSMYLCASYSYNSPLHFGNGTRLTVT.

At least ten counts were recorded for this clonotype. The chain recombines TRBV10-3 with TRBJ2-1; 13 nucleotides line up with TRBD2. The CDR3 runs to 18 residues. Germline V CDR1 and CDR2: ENHRY, SYGVKD. Germline trimming cut 0 bases from V and 7 bases from J; bases unmatched to any gene: 9. Written as DNA, the CDR3 is TGTGCCATCAGTGAGTCCGGGGGGACTAGCGGGAAGATGAATGAGCAGTTCTTC. Amino acid sequence: CAISESGGTSGKMNEQFF.

This clonotype was observed a handful of times. The chain employs TRBV23-1 and TRBJ2-7, with TRBD1 matching over 7 bases. TRBV23-1 is assigned to the ORF class and has an uncertain function. This CDR3 has 16 amino acids. V dropped 1 base and J dropped 3; count of bases not matched to a gene: 9. The CDR3 protein is CASSQYHRGGLYEQYF. Here the CDR3 DNA reads TGCGCCAGCAGTCAATATCACAGGGGCGGTCTCTACGAGCAGTACTTC.

The V call is TRBV2, the J call TRBJ2-1; TRBD1 matches at 8 bases. Germline assignment: CDR1 SNHLY and CDR2 FYNNEI. J gave up 6 bases and V 8 bases, and 3 bases lay outside the gene matches. This CDR3 has 12 residues. In DNA, the CDR3 is TGTGCCAGCGCTGACAGGGGCAATGAGCAGTTCTTC. Translating gives CASADRGNEQFF.

This clonotype has just a few counts. The chain recombines TRBV20-1 with TRBJ1-2; D uncertain. The V gene lost 4 bases and the J gene lost 3 bases, with 15 bases spanning the gap. There are 14 residues in the CDR3. Per the germline V gene, CDR1 is DFQATT and CDR2 is SNEGSKA (reference sequence). CDR3 region: CSATPTGVDYGYTF. CDR3 bases: TGCAGTGCTACCCCTACCGGGGTGGACTATGGCTACACCTTC.